Here is one T cell receptor (beta chain) with its context. Its antigen specificity is not known. No base-level quality is on record; no much larger clone is a single base apart. The germline ends are 12 bases apart after V is trimmed by 4 bases and J by 2 bases. Measured from the cysteine to the phenylalanine, the CDR3 is 14 residues long. Only CDR3 DNA is held: 42 bases, read in frame from base 1. The germline V gene gives CDR1 as SQVTM and CDR2 as ANQGSEA. The sample is drawn from a study of response to subunit inactivated influenza vaccine (dated by TCRdb to about 2018). Notes on the research overall: To follow how T cells responded to a trivalent subunit inactivated influenza vaccine, the researchers relied on deep quantitative profiling of the T cell receptor repertoire. What the research found in general, with its limitations: The authors proposed that each seasonal influenza vaccination may bring in only a limited number of new T cells.

Library prep was done by RT-PCR. The sequencer was an Illumina HiSeq 2500. Using fastp trimming at Q25 and MiXCR clonotype assembly, TCRdb reanalyzed the public sequencing data and kept in-frame beta chains. Each record represents a unique CDR3 protein, reported with the most common genes and DNA among its rows. Counted in this sample were around 580,000 distinct CDR3 sequences; 12% to 15% of them appeared once. The ten most abundant clones make up around 10% of the sample. The V and J genes are TRBV29-1 and TRBJ2-1; the D gene is perhaps TRBD1, on 5 matching bases. This sequence was found in a middle-aged man who received an inactivated influenza vaccine. Donor details come from another sample of the same person, matched by shared clones. Sequencing was performed on PBMCs from blood, taken approximately 12 days after vaccination. The DNA sequence is as follows: TGCAGCGTTGGATCCCAGGGCGCCTACAATGAGCAGTTCTTC. Translated, it reads CSVGSQGAYNEQFF.